The 29 T cell receptor beta chains reported below all come from one sample, sequenced in a study of response to subunit inactivated influenza vaccine. In TCRdb, the RT-PCR reads were re-called with MiXCR into one record per CDR3 protein. In the table there are approximately 730,000 distinct CDR3 sequences, approximately 15% of which are singletons. Sample: PBMCs from blood, taken 14 to 15 days before vaccination. These receptors came from a man in his forties or fifties who received an inactivated influenza vaccine.

J is TRBJ2-7 and V is TRBV27; 8 nucleotides align to TRBD2. Trimming took 0 bases from V and 4 from J; bases not matched to a gene: 14. The CDR3 runs to 18 residues. Germline V gene sequence: CDR1 MNHEY, CDR2 SMNVEV (reference sequence). The CDR3 coding sequence is TGTGCCAGCAGTTTATCAAGGGTGTTATTAGCGGGATCATACGAGCAGTACTTC. Amino acid sequence: CASSLSRVLLAGSYEQYF.

On this clonotype itself: With a much larger clone just one base away, this may be a read error. The rearrangement joins TRBV12-3 or TRBV12-4 to TRBJ2-4, with D possibly TRBD1 on 5 matching bases. The CDR3 extends over 13 amino acids. The CDR3 sequence is CASGLGRVYIQYF. The DNA of the CDR3 is TGTGCCAGCGGTTTAGGCAGGGTGTACATTCAGTACTTC.

There are a few counts of this clonotype. The chain couples TRBV11-2 to TRBJ2-1; D remains unclear. The CDR3 totals 15 residues. With 1 base removed from V and 0 bases from J, the gap between germline ends came to 7 bases. Germline CDR1 and CDR2: SGHAT and FQNNGV. In DNA, the CDR3 is TGTGCCAGCAGCTTAGTGGTGCCCTCCTACAATGAGCAGTTCTTC. Its translation is CASSLVVPSYNEQFF. Supplemented by reference TRBV11-2 and TRBJ2-1, the full variable domain reads EAGVAQSPRYKIIEKRQSVAFWCNPISGHATLYWYQQILGQGPKLLIQFQNNGVVDDSQLPKDRFSAERLKGVDSTLKIQPAKLEDSAVYLCASSLVVPSYNEQFFGPGTRLTVL.

This clonotype was found a few times. The rearrangement uses TRBV20-1 and TRBJ2-7, with D perhaps TRBD2 (6 bases). CDR3 length: 14 residues. CDR1 is DFQATT and CDR2 is SNEGSKA in the germline V gene (reference sequence). Trimming stripped 0 bases from V and 7 bases from J, with 16 bases between. CDR3 loop: CSARDPRGSREQYF. The CDR3 bases are TGCAGTGCTAGAGATCCCCGGGGGTCTAGGGAGCAGTACTTC.

The chain is built from TRBV4-3 and TRBJ2-7; D uncertain. The CDR3 spans 15 residues. Trimming took off 0 bases at V and 0 bases at J, with 9 bases between the two ends. In germline, CDR1 is LGHNA, CDR2 YSLEER. The CDR3: CASSQDLGRSYEQYF. CDR3 bases: TGCGCCAGCAGCCAAGATTTAGGGCGCTCCTACGAGCAGTACTTC.

Only a few counts were recorded for this clonotype. The CDR3 sequence: CASSQEMRAEQYF. In DNA, the CDR3 is TGTGCCAGCAGCCAGGAAATGAGGGCCGAGCAGTACTTC. This chain links TRBV4-2 with TRBJ2-7, with D possibly matching TRBD2 (5 bases). Trimming stripped 3 bases from V and 6 bases from J, with 12 bases between. This CDR3 has 13 amino acids. Germline V gene data show CDR1 as LGHNA and CDR2 as YNFKEQ.

The CDR3: CASQRDSNYGYTF. The CDR3 coding sequence is TGCGCCAGCCAAAGGGACAGTAACTATGGCTACACCTTC. This chain uses TRBV10-1 with TRBJ1-2; 7 bases agree with TRBD1. V lost 8 bases to trimming and J lost 1 base; unmatched junction nucleotides: 4. The CDR3 contains 13 residues. Looked up from germline, CDR1 is WNHNN and CDR2 is SYGVQD (reference sequence).

The chain carries TRBV4-1 and TRBJ2-7, with 7 positions matching TRBD1. Germline trimming cut 1 base from V and 2 bases from J; bases unmatched to any gene: 5. This CDR3 has 15 residues. The germline V gene has CDR1 MGHRA and CDR2 YSYEKL. CDR3 DNA sequence: TGCGCCAGCAGCCAAGTCTTGGGACAGACCTACGAGCAGTACTTC. This encodes CASSQVLGQTYEQYF.

The table lists this clonotype with a few counts. V usage is TRBV15 and J usage is TRBJ2-7; the match to TRBD1 covers 8 bases. V dropped 5 bases and J dropped 1; count of bases not matched to a gene: 10. Per the germline V gene, CDR1 is LNHNV and CDR2 is YYDKDF (reference sequence). The CDR3 totals 16 residues. CDR3 loop: CATSAPTGTGSYEQYF. The CDR3 DNA sequence: TGTGCCACCAGCGCCCCGACCGGGACAGGTTCCTACGAGCAGTACTTC.

This clonotype has just a few counts. This chain connects TRBV12-3 or TRBV12-4 to TRBJ2-7, with TRBD1 matching 9 bases. The CDR3 is made up of 13 amino acids. The trim removed 6 bases at V and 5 bases at J, leaving 5 bases unmatched. The CDR3 DNA sequence: TGTGCCAGCAGGCGGACAGGGGTGAACGAGCAGTACTTC. This sequence encodes CASRRTGVNEQYF.

This clonotype occurred a few times. V gene TRBV3-1 combines with J gene TRBJ2-7; TRBD1 might be the D (6 bases). The length of the CDR3 is 15 residues. Per germline, CDR1 LGHDT and CDR2 YNNKEL (reference sequence). Trimming took 1 base from V and 2 from J, leaving 12 bases between them. CDR3 DNA sequence: TGTGCCAGCAGCCAAGTTCCGGGACACCCCTACGAGCAGTACTTC. Protein sequence: CASSQVPGHPYEQYF.

The V and J genes are TRBV7-2 and TRBJ2-2; D gene ambiguous. The CDR3 spans 14 residues. Germline CDR1 and CDR2: SGHTA and FQGNSA. Trimming removed 5 bases from V and 3 bases from J, with 10 bases in between. CDR3 coding DNA: TGTGCCAGCAGCCAGCGACAATACACCGGGGAGCTGTTTTTT. It encodes CASSQRQYTGELFF.

This clonotype occurred once. V is TRBV15 and J is TRBJ2-7; TRBD1 agrees at 9 bases. The CDR3 is 14 amino acids. Germline values: CDR1 LNHNV, CDR2 YYDKDF (reference sequence). Trimming took 1 base from V and 7 from J; bases not matched to a gene: 5. This chain's CDR3 is CATSRGTGVDEQYF. For the CDR3, the DNA is TGTGCCACCAGCAGAGGGACAGGGGTGGATGAGCAGTACTTC.

This clonotype was detected many times. The chain combines TRBV27 with TRBJ1-3, with D possibly being TRBD1 (5 bases). This CDR3 contains 12 residues. Trimming stripped 6 bases from V and 4 bases from J, with 7 bases between. CDR1 is MNHEY, CDR2 SMNVEV, per germline (reference sequence). CDR3 sequence: CASRGDGNTIYF. CDR3 in DNA: TGTGCCAGCAGGGGGGACGGAAACACCATATATTTT.

This clonotype has more than one count but fewer than ten. The CDR3 sequence: CAISESPGQGGNEQFF. For the CDR3, the DNA is TGTGCCATCAGTGAGTCGCCGGGACAGGGTGGCAATGAGCAGTTCTTC. The rearrangement uses TRBV10-3 and TRBJ2-1; 9 positions match TRBD1. This CDR3 is built from 16 residues. Per the germline V gene, CDR1 is ENHRY and CDR2 is SYGVKD. The trim removed 0 bases at V and 6 bases at J, leaving 6 bases unmatched.

In this sample, this clonotype turned up a few times. CDR3 region: CASSTPGDSGNTIYF. The CDR3 nucleotides are TGTGCCAGCAGTACCCCGGGAGACTCTGGAAACACCATATATTTT. The V and J genes are TRBV28 and TRBJ1-3; D gene unclear. The CDR3 is made up of 15 amino acids. Trimming removed 5 bases from V and 0 bases from J, with 11 bases in between. Germline values: CDR1 MDHEN, CDR2 SYDVKM.

V and J are TRBV2 and TRBJ2-7, with D uncertain. Germline V gene sequence: CDR1 SNHLY, CDR2 FYNNEI. Between the trimmed V and J ends, which lost 7 bases and 4 bases, there was a span of 8 bases. The CDR3 covers 11 residues. The CDR3 reads CASIDGYEQYF. The CDR3 DNA is TGTGCCAGCATTGACGGATACGAGCAGTACTTC. The whole variable domain, filled in from reference TRBV2 and TRBJ2-7, reads EPEVTQTPSHQVTQMGQEVILRCVPISNHLYFYWYRQILGQKVEFLVSFYNNEISEKSEIFDDQFSVERPDGSNFTLKIRSTKLEDSAMYFCASIDGYEQYFGPGTRLTVT.

The rearrangement uses TRBV7-8 and TRBJ1-3; D may be TRBD1 (5 bases). The CDR3 loop spans 15 amino acids. Germline loops: CDR1 SGHVS, CDR2 FQNEAQ. V lost 5 bases and J 0 bases, leaving 11 bases between the germline ends. The CDR3 nucleotides are TGTGCCAGCAGCCCCGGGACCTTCTCTGGAAACACCATATATTTT. Its protein is CASSPGTFSGNTIYF.

The sample holds a few counts of this clonotype. The chain couples TRBV11-2 to TRBJ2-5, with D maybe TRBD1 (6 bases). This CDR3 contains 16 residues. From germline, CDR1 is SGHAT and CDR2 FQNNGV. V was pared by 3 bases and J by 2 bases, with 16 bases between. The CDR3 DNA follows: TGTGCCAGCAGCTTCCCGGCCGTGGGACAACAAGAGACCCAGTACTTC. It yields the protein CASSFPAVGQQETQYF.

This clonotype was seen many times. The DNA of the CDR3 is TGTGCCTGGAGAGACCTCTCTGGAAACACCATATATTTT. Its protein is CAWRDLSGNTIYF. The rearrangement links TRBV30 to TRBJ1-3; D remains unclear. This CDR3 comprises 13 residues. V was trimmed by 3 bases and J by 0 bases, leaving 6 bases between them. CDR1 is GTSNPN and CDR2 is SVGIG in the germline V gene (reference sequence).

In its sample, this clonotype was seen a few times. V usage is TRBV12-3 or TRBV12-4 and J usage is TRBJ1-1; 10 bases map to TRBD1. Trimming took 5 bases from V and 1 from J; bases not matched to a gene: 7. This CDR3 has 16 amino acids. CDR3 nucleotide sequence: TGTGCCAGCAGTCTGACAGGGGGCCAGGGGAACACTGAAGCTTTCTTT. This sequence encodes CASSLTGGQGNTEAFF.

The chain couples TRBV7-2 to TRBJ1-4; D possibly corresponds to TRBD1 (6 bases). The ends were cut back, 5 bases at V and 8 bases at J, with 15 bases in the middle. Germline-derived CDR1 and CDR2 are SGHTA and FQGNSA. This CDR3 comprises 14 residues. The CDR3: CASSRRGEEEKLFF. CDR3 coding DNA: TGTGCCAGCAGCCGCAGGGGAGAGGAGGAAAAACTGTTTTTT. Full variable domain (remainder filled in from reference TRBV7-2 and TRBJ1-4): GAGVSQSPSNKVTEKGKDVELRCDPISGHTALYWYRQSLGQGLEFLIYFQGNSAPDKSGLPSDRFSAERTGGSVSTLTIQRTQQEDSAVYLCASSRRGEEEKLFFGSGTQLSVL.

This clonotype came up a few times. The CDR3 loop is CASSLPGRHTEAFF. CDR3 bases: TGCGCCAGCAGCCTACCGGGACGGCACACTGAAGCTTTCTTT. The chain couples TRBV5-1 to TRBJ1-1, with D perhaps TRBD1 (5 bases). Trimming stripped 4 bases from V and 3 bases from J, with 13 bases between. In germline, CDR1 is SGHRS, CDR2 YFSETQ. The CDR3 is 14 residues long.

V is TRBV28 and J is TRBJ1-2, with D unresolved. There are 15 residues in the CDR3. Germline V CDR1 and CDR2: MDHEN, SYDVKM. V lost 5 bases and J 4 bases, leaving 17 bases between the germline ends. Here the CDR3 reads CASSPSGFGPYGYTF. CDR3 in DNA: TGTGCCAGCAGTCCCTCAGGCTTCGGGCCCTATGGCTACACCTTC.

This clonotype was seen a few times. The chain joins TRBV6-2 or TRBV6-3 to TRBJ2-5, with TRBD2 matching over 7 bases. V trimming: 6 bases; J trimming: 5 bases; junction bases outside the gene matches: 9. The CDR3 totals 14 residues. Looked up from germline, CDR1 is MNHEY and CDR2 is SVGEGT. The CDR3, as DNA: TGTGCCAGCAGCCATGCGGGAGTGTTGGAGACCCAGTACTTC. This translates into CASSHAGVLETQYF.

In this sample, this clonotype turned up a few times. The chain carries TRBV15 and TRBJ2-2; D gene unclear. Trimming pared 8 bases from V and 1 base from J, leaving 11 bases between. The CDR3 loop spans 14 amino acids. Per germline, CDR1 LNHNV and CDR2 YYDKDF (reference sequence). The CDR3 DNA follows: TGTGCCACCGGACGCCAGTGGAACACCGGGGAGCTGTTTTTT. Translated, it gives CATGRQWNTGELFF.

With respect to this clonotype: A read error may account for a junction end that differs from germline. The chain combines TRBV7-7 with TRBJ2-5, with D hard to call. Germline V gene lookup returns CDR1 SSHAT and CDR2 FNYEAQ (reference sequence). This CDR3 has 14 amino acids. CDR3 nucleotides: TGTGCTAGCAGCCAAGACTTGTACCAAGAGACCCAGTACTTC. It yields the protein CASSQDLYQETQYF.

This clonotype was observed a few times. The chain recombines TRBV7-2 with TRBJ2-7; 13 bases line up with TRBD2. Germline loops: CDR1 SGHTA, CDR2 FQGNSA. The CDR3 contains 17 residues. V shed 0 bases and J 1 base; nucleotides not matched to a gene: 3. CDR3 sequence reads: CASSLARTSGGSYEQYF. CDR3 in DNA: TGTGCCAGCAGCTTAGCGAGGACTAGCGGGGGTTCCTACGAGCAGTACTTC.

CDR3 sequence reads: CATSQGRTGQSREYF. CDR3 sequence (DNA): TGTGCCACCAGTCAAGGAAGGACAGGACAATCCAGGGAGTACTTC. This chain uses TRBV15 with TRBJ2-7, with 7 bases matching TRBD1. Germline V gene data show CDR1 as LNHNV and CDR2 as YYDKDF (reference sequence). Trimming took 6 bases from V and 11 from J; bases not matched to a gene: 19. The CDR3 runs to 15 residues.